This T cell receptor (beta chain) was found in a study of blood T cell repertoires in COVID-19. On the study more broadly: Samples of COVID-19 (acute and convalescent) were obtained from the United States, Italy and Spain. PBMCs, B-cell-depleted T cells, or T cells provided the cDNA or gDNA that made up the material.

The V gene end was trimmed by 5 bases and the J gene end by 5 bases; junction bases not matched to a gene: 1. The CDR3 has 14 residues. The V gene's germline CDR1 is MRHNA and CDR2 SNTAGT. Study processing details: For nucleated cells, counts were estimated from reference gene primer amplification. TCRdb's copy holds only in-frame clones and misses some; the assay was immunoSEQ multiplex PCR. The DNA gave D and trimming, while V, J and clone size come from that table. Here the sample spans about 350,000 clones, approximately 87% being singletons. The clonotype comes from a woman between 45 and 60 years old with COVID-19, enrolled during active disease. The chain is built from TRBV6-4 and TRBJ1-6, with 9 bases lining up with TRBD1. Sequenced material: peripheral blood. The CDR3 loop reads CASSRDRDNSPLHF. DNA for the CDR3: TGTGCCAGCAGTCGGGACAGGGATAATTCACCCCTCCACTTT.